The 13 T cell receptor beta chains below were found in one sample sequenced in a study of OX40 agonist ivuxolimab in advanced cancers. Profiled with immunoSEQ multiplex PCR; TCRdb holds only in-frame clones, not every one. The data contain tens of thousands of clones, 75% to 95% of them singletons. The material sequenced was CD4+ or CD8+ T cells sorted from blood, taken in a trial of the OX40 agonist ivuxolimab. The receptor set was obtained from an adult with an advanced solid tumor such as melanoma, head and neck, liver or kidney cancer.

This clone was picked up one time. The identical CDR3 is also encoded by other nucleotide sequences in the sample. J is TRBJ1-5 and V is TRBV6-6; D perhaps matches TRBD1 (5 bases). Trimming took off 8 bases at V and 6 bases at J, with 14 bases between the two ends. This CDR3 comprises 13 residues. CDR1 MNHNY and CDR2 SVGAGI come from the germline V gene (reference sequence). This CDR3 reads CASSADGGQPQHF. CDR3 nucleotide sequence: TGTGCCAGCTCAGCCGATGGGGGTCAGCCCCAGCATTTT.

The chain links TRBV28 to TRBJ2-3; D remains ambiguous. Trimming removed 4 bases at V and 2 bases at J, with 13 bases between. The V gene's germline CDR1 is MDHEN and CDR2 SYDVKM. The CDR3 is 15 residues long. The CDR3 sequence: CASSSTGEFTDTQYF. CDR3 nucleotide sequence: TGTGCCAGCAGTTCCACGGGCGAGTTCACAGATACGCAGTATTTT.

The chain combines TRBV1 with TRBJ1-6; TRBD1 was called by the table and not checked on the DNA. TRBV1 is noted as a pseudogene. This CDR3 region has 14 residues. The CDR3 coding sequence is TGCACCAGCAGCCCCCCCCAGGGCAATTCACCCCTCCACTTT. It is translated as CTSSPPQGNSPLHF.

DNA for the CDR3: TGTGCTAGTGGTTTGGGGTACGGGATGAACACTGAAGCTTTCTTT. It encodes CASGLGYGMNTEAFF. The V and J genes are TRBV12-5 and TRBJ1-1; D is unclear. The CDR3 has 15 amino acids. The V end lost 1 base, the J end lost 0 bases, and 9 bases lay between the germline ends. The germline gives CDR1 LGHNT, CDR2 FRNRAP.

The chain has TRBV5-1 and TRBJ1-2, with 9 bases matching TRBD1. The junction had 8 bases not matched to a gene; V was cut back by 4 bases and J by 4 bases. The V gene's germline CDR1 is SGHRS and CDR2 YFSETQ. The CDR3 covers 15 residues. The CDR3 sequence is CASSPEGTGPYGYTF. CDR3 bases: TGCGCCAGCAGCCCAGAGGGGACAGGGCCCTATGGCTACACCTTC.

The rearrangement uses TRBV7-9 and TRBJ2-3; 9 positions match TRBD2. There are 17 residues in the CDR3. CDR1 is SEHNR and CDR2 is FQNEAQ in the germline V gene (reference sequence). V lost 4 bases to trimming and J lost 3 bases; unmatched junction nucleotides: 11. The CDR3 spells CASSSYVGLAGTDTQYF. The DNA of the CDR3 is TGTGCCAGCAGCTCCTACGTGGGGCTAGCGGGGACAGATACGCAGTATTTT.

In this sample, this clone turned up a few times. In nucleotides, the CDR3 is TGTGCCAGCAGTCGACAGGAATCGAATGAGCAGTTCTTC. Translating it yields CASSRQESNEQFF. The V call is TRBV2, the J call TRBJ2-1, with a possible D match to TRBD1 (6 bases). The V and J ends lost 5 bases and 7 bases respectively, with 12 bases between them. The CDR3 spans 13 residues. In germline, CDR1 is SNHLY, CDR2 FYNNEI.

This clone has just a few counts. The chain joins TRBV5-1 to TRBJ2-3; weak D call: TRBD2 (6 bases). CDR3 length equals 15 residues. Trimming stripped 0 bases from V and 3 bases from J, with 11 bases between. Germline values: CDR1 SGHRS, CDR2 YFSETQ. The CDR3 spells CASSLVAGITDTQYF. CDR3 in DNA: TGCGCCAGCAGCTTGGTCGCGGGGATTACAGATACGCAGTATTTT.

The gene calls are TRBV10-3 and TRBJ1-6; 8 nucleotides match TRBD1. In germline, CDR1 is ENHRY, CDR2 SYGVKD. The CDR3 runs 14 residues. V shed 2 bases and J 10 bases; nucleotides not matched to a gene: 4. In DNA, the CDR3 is TGTGCCATCAGTGAGCAGGGGGCAGCGTCACCCCTCCACTTT. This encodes CAISEQGAASPLHF.

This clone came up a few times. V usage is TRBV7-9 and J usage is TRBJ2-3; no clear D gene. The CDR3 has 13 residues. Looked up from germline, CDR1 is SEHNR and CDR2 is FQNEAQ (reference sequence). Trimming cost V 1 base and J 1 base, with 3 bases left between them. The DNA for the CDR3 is TGTGCCAGCAGCTTAGGGGGCACAGATACGCAGTATTTT. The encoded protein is CASSLGGTDTQYF.

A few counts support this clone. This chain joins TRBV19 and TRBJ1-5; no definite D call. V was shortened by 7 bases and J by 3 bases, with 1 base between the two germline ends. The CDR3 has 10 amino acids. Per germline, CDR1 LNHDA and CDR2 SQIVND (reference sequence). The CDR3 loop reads CASNNQPQHF. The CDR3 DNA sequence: TGTGCCAGTAACAATCAGCCCCAGCATTTT. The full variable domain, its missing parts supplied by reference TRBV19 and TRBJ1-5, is DGGITQSPKYLFRKEGQNVTLSCEQNLNHDAMYWYRQDPGQGLRLIYYSQIVNDFQKGDIAEGYSVSREKKESFPLTVTSAQKNPTAFYLCASNNQPQHFGDGTRLSIL.

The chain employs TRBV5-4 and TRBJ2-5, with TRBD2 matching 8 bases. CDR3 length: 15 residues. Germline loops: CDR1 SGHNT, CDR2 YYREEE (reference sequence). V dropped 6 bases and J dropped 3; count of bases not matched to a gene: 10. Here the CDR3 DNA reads TGTGCCAGCAAATCCGGGACTAGTTCCAAAGAGACCCAGTACTTC. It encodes CASKSGTSSKETQYF.

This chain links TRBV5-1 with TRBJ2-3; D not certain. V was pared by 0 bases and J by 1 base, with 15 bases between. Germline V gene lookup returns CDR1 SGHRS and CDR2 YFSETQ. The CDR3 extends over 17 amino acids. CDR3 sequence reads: CASSLASSSDGTDTQYF. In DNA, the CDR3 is TGCGCCAGCAGCTTGGCTTCCTCCAGCGACGGCACAGATACGCAGTATTTT.